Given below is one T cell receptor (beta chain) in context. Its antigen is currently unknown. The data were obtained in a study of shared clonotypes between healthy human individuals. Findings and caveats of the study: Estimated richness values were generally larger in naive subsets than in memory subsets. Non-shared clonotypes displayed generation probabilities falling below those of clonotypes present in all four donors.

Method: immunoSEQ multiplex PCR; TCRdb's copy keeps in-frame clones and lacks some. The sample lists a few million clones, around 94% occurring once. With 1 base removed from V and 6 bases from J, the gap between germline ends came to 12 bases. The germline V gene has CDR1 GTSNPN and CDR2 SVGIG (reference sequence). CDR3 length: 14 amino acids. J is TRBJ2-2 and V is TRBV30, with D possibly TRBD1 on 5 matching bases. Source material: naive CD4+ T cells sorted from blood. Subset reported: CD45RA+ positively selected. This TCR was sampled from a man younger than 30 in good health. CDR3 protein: CAWSGAGQAGELFF. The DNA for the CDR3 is TGTGCCTGGAGTGGGGCAGGGCAGGCCGGGGAGCTGTTTTTT.